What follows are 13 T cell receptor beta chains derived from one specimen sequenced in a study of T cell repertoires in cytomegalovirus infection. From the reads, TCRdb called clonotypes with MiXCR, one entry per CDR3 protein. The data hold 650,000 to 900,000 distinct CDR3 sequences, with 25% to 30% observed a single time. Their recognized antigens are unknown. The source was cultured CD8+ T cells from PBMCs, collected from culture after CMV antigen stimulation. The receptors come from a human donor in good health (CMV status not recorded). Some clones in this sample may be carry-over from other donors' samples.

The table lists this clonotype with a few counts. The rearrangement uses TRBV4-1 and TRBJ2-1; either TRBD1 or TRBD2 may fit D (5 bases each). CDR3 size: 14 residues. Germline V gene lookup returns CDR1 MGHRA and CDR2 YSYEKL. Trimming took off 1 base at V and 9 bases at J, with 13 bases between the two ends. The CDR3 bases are TGCGCCAGCAGCCAAGGGGGCGCAGGGAGTGAGCAGTTCTTC. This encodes CASSQGGAGSEQFF.

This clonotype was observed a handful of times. As DNA, the CDR3 is TGTGCCAGTACTTACCAGACAGGAGTTAACACTGAAGCTTTCTTT. It encodes CASTYQTGVNTEAFF. J is TRBJ1-1 and V is TRBV5-4, with D possibly being TRBD1 (6 bases). Germline V gives CDR1 SGHNT, CDR2 YYREEE (reference sequence). V was shortened by 8 bases and J by 2 bases, with 19 bases between the two germline ends. The CDR3 consists of 15 residues. Drawing the rest from reference TRBV5-4 and TRBJ1-1, the complete variable domain is ETGVTQSPTHLIKTRGQQVTLRCSSQSGHNTVSWYQQALGQGPQFIFQYYREEENGRGNFPPRFSGLQFPNYSSELNVNALELDDSALYLCASTYQTGVNTEAFFGQGTRLTVV.

CDR3 loop: CASSPTTNRVNTGELFF. In DNA form, the CDR3 reads TGTGCCAGCAGCCCTACCACGAACAGGGTTAACACCGGGGAGCTGTTTTTT. The rearrangement links TRBV27 to TRBJ2-2, with a tentative D call TRBD1 (6 bases). Germline CDR1 is MNHEY and CDR2 is SMNVEV (reference sequence). The CDR3 length is 17 residues. The V gene lost 6 bases and the J gene lost 2 bases, with 19 bases spanning the gap.

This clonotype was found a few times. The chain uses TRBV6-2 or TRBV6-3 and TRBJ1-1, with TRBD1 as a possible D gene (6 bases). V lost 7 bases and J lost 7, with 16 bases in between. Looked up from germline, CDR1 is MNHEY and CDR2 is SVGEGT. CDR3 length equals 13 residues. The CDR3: CASNPFGQLEAFF. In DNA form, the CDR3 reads TGTGCCAGCAACCCCTTTGGACAGCTTGAAGCTTTCTTT.

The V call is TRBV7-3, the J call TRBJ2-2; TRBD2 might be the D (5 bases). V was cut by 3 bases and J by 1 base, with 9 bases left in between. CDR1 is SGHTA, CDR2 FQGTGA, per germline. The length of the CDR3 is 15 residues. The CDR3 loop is CASSLREGNTGELFF. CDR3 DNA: TGTGCCAGCAGCTTGCGAGAGGGGAACACCGGGGAGCTGTTTTTT.

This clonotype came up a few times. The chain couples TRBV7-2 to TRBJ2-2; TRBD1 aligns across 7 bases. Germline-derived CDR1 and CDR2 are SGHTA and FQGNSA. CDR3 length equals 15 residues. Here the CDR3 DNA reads TGTGTTCGCCGCCTTGGGACAGAGAACACCGGGGAGCTGTTTTTT. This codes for CVRRLGTENTGELFF. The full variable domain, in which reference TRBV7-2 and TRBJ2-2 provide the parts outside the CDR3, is GAGVSQSPSNKVTEKGKDVELRCDPISGHTALYWYRQSLGQGLEFLIYFQGNSAPDKSGLPSDRFSAERTGGSVSTLTIQRTQQEDSAVYLCVRRLGTENTGELFFGEGSRLTVL.

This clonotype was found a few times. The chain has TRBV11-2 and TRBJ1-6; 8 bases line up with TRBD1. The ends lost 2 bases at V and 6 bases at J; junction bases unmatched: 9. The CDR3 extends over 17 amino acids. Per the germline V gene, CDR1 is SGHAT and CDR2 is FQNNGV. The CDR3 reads CASSLWTGQGGNSPLHF. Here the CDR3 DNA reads TGTGCCAGCAGCTTATGGACAGGACAGGGAGGTAATTCACCCCTCCACTTT.

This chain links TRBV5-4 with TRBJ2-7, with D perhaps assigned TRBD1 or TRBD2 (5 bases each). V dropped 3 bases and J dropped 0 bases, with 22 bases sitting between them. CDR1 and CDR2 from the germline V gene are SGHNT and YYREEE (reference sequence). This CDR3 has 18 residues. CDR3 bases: TGTGCCAGCAGCTCCCTGGGACCGGGACGAAGTCCCTCCTACGAGCAGTACGTC. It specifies CASSSLGPGRSPSYEQYV.

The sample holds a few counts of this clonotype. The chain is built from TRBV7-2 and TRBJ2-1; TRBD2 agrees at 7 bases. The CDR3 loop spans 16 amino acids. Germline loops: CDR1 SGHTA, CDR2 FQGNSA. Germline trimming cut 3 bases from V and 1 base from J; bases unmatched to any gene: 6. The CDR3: CASSFWGGGSYNEQFF. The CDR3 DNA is TGTGCCAGCAGCTTCTGGGGGGGGGGATCCTACAATGAGCAGTTCTTC.

CDR3 bases: TGTGCCAGCAGCTTCTACGGGAGCTCCTATAATTCACCCCTCCACTTT. Translating it yields CASSFYGSSYNSPLHF. J is TRBJ1-6 and V is TRBV13; D is unresolved. Trimming stripped 3 bases from V and 0 bases from J, with 9 bases between. This CDR3 has 16 residues. Germline CDR1 PRHDT, CDR2 FYEKMQ (reference sequence).

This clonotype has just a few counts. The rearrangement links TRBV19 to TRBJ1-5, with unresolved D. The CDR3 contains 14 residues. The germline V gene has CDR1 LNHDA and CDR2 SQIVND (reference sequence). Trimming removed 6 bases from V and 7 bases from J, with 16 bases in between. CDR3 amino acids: CASSSELGGQPQHF. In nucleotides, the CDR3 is TGTGCCAGTAGCTCCGAACTTGGAGGCCAGCCCCAGCATTTT.

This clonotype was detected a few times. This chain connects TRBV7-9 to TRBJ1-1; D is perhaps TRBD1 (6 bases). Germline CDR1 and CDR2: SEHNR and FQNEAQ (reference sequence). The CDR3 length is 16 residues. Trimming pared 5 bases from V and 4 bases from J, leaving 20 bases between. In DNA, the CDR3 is TGTGCCAGCAGCCATCCGGGGGCGGGGGGAGGCACTGAAGCTTTCTTT. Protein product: CASSHPGAGGGTEAFF.

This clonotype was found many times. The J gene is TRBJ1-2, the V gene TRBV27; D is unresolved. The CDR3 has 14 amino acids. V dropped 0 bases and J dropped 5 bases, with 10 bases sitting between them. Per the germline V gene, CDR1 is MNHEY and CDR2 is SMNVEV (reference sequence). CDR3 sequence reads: CASSLSAGGYGYTF. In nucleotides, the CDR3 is TGTGCCAGCAGTTTATCCGCAGGCGGGTATGGCTACACCTTC.